These 17 T cell receptor beta chains originate from one sample sequenced in a study of blood T cells in healthy people across ages. The authors ran a second PCR of about 7 to 12 cycles using a sample-barcoded 5' primer and a J-beta primer mix. TCRdb re-called the 5' RACE reads through MiXCR, storing one row per CDR3 protein. The table includes roughly 1,800,000 distinct CDR3 sequences, around half detected once. The source material was blood. All receptors derive from a woman in her thirties or forties in good health.

The rearrangement joins TRBV5-1 to TRBJ1-1; D is unresolved. In germline, CDR1 is SGHRS, CDR2 YFSETQ. Trimming took off 1 base at V and 5 bases at J, with 12 bases between the two ends. There are 14 residues in the CDR3. CDR3: CASSLRGVVTEAFF. The CDR3 DNA is TGCGCCAGCAGCTTGAGAGGTGTTGTTACTGAAGCTTTCTTT.

The J gene is TRBJ2-5, the V gene TRBV12-3 or TRBV12-4, with TRBD2 matching 12 bases. V lost 0 bases, J lost 11 bases, and 10 bases stayed unmatched. CDR3 length: 16 residues. The CDR3 protein is CASSLALAGGLSEQYF. The CDR3 DNA is TGTGCCAGCAGTTTAGCGCTAGCGGGGGGGCTGAGTGAGCAGTACTTC.

There are a few counts of this clonotype. The chain is built from TRBV20-1 and TRBJ2-6, with D unresolved. Germline V gene data show CDR1 as DFQATT and CDR2 as SNEGSKA (reference sequence). The V gene lost 6 bases and the J gene lost 0 bases, with 18 bases spanning the gap. The CDR3 is 17 amino acids. CDR3 in amino acids: CSARLVITSSGANVLTF. CDR3 in DNA: TGCAGTGCCCGGCTTGTGATCACAAGCTCTGGGGCCAACGTCCTGACTTTC.

V is TRBV6-5 and J is TRBJ2-3; the D gene is possibly TRBD2 (5 bases). V was shortened by 0 bases and J by 3 bases, with 13 bases between the two germline ends. Germline V CDR1 and CDR2: MNHEY, SVGAGI. The CDR3 is made up of 16 amino acids. In DNA, the CDR3 is TGTGCCAGCAGTTACTCAACTGCTAGCAGGACAGATACGCAGTATTTT. It encodes CASSYSTASRTDTQYF.

This clonotype showed up just a few times. This chain links TRBV7-2 with TRBJ2-5; 10 nucleotides agree with TRBD2. J gave up 13 bases and V 1 base, and 15 bases lay outside the gene matches. This CDR3 spans 16 amino acids. Germline CDR1 SGHTA, CDR2 FQGNSA. The DNA of the CDR3 is TGTGCCAGCAGCTTAGGGGGTAGCGGGGGGTCCACCCCACGGTACTTC. As protein: CASSLGGSGGSTPRYF.

This clonotype was detected ten times or more. The CDR3: CSARTGQSYEQYF. The DNA of the CDR3 is TGCAGTGCTAGGACAGGCCAATCCTACGAGCAGTACTTC. The rearrangement uses TRBV20-1 and TRBJ2-7, with D possibly being TRBD1 (6 bases). From germline, CDR1 is DFQATT and CDR2 SNEGSKA (reference sequence). The CDR3 totals 13 residues. V was cut by 3 bases and J by 1 base, with 10 bases left in between.

The rearrangement uses TRBV29-1 and TRBJ2-5, with 8 bases matching TRBD2. After removal of 7 bases from V and 3 bases from J, the junction contained 7 bases not matched to a gene. The CDR3 totals 13 residues. Germline V CDR1 and CDR2: SQVTM, ANQGSEA. The CDR3: CSAGSGGKETQYF. The CDR3 bases are TGCAGCGCTGGCAGCGGGGGTAAAGAGACCCAGTACTTC.

About this clonotype itself: Relative to the germline gene, one junction end is altered; a read error may explain this. The chain couples TRBV9 to TRBJ1-6; tentatively, D is TRBD1 (5 bases). Per the germline V gene, CDR1 is SGDLS and CDR2 is YYNGEE. CDR3 size: 14 residues. This chain's CDR3 is CASSDGGYISPLHF. The CDR3 DNA follows: TGTGCCAGCAGCGACGGGGGTTATATTTCACCCCTCCACTTT. The whole variable domain, remainder taken from reference TRBV9 and TRBJ1-6, is DSGVTQTPKHLITATGQRVTLRCSPRSGDLSVYWYQQSLDQGLQFLIQYYNGEERAKGNILERFSAQQFPDLHSELNLSSLELGDSALYFCASSDGGYISPLHFGNGTRLTVT.

A remark on this clonotype: Compared with germline, one end of the junction differs, possibly owing to a read error. This sequence joins TRBV29-1 and TRBJ2-5, with 8 bases fitting TRBD1. Germline loops: CDR1 SQVTM, CDR2 ANQGSEA. The CDR3 has 13 amino acids. The CDR3 region has the DNA TGCAGCGTGGAAGTTGGACAGGGAGAGACCCGGTACTTC. The encoded protein is CSVEVGQGETRYF.

The chain recombines TRBV7-2 with TRBJ1-6; a weak D match, TRBD1 (6 bases). CDR1 is SGHTA, CDR2 FQGNSA, per germline. Trimming cost V 2 bases and J 7 bases, with 12 bases left between them. The CDR3 consists of 15 residues. The DNA for the CDR3 is TGTGCCAGCAGCTTACGGGGGCCTAGGAATTCACCCCTCCACTTT. It encodes CASSLRGPRNSPLHF.

The CDR3 DNA reads as TGTGCCAGCAGCATCCCCCGGGACAGTAGCACAGATACGCAGTATTTT. It is translated as CASSIPRDSSTDTQYF. J is TRBJ2-3 and V is TRBV7-2; 7 nucleotides line up with TRBD1. The CDR3 consists of 16 residues. Trimming cost V 5 bases and J 0 bases; bases outside gene matches: 8. Germline assignment: CDR1 SGHTA and CDR2 FQGNSA.

The chain combines TRBV20-1 with TRBJ2-3; D is perhaps TRBD2 (7 bases). Germline values: CDR1 DFQATT, CDR2 SNEGSKA (reference sequence). The CDR3 has 15 amino acids. Trimming removed 5 bases from V and 5 bases from J, with 20 bases in between. CDR3: CSAGGGATEVDTQYF. The CDR3 DNA reads as TGCAGTGCTGGAGGGGGGGCCACCGAAGTAGATACGCAGTATTTT.

This clonotype was observed a handful of times. The CDR3 here is CASSAGWVLDEQFF. The CDR3 bases are TGTGCCAGCAGTGCCGGGTGGGTTTTGGATGAGCAGTTCTTC. This chain joins TRBV2 and TRBJ2-1; D gene unclear. The CDR3 runs 14 residues. V lost 4 bases and J lost 8, with 15 bases in between. The germline V gene has CDR1 SNHLY and CDR2 FYNNEI.

This rearrangement joins TRBV29-1 to TRBJ2-1; maybe TRBD1 (5 bases). V gave up 2 bases and J gave up 9 bases, with 11 bases separating them. Germline values: CDR1 SQVTM, CDR2 ANQGSEA. The CDR3 is 12 residues long. The CDR3 region is CSVEFRQGEQFF. The CDR3, as DNA: TGCAGCGTTGAATTCAGGCAGGGTGAGCAGTTCTTC.

The rearrangement joins TRBV11-2 to TRBJ1-6, with 7 nucleotides matching TRBD1. The trim removed 5 bases at V and 7 bases at J, leaving 8 bases unmatched. The CDR3 runs 15 residues. Germline V gene data show CDR1 as SGHAT and CDR2 as FQNNGV. The CDR3 region has the DNA TGTGCCAGCAGCCCTGCTCAGGGGGTAAATTCACCCCTCCACTTT. Its translation: CASSPAQGVNSPLHF.

This clonotype was found a few times. The J gene is TRBJ2-1, the V gene TRBV29-1, with 10 bases identical to TRBD1. Germline-derived CDR1 and CDR2 are SQVTM and ANQGSEA. This CDR3 has 14 residues. Unmatched junction bases numbered 1, after V lost 4 bases and J lost 1 base. The CDR3 DNA reads TGCAGCGTTGGGGGACAGGGGTCCTACAATGAGCAGTTCTTC. The encoded protein is CSVGGQGSYNEQFF.

V and J are TRBV7-9 and TRBJ1-2, with D perhaps TRBD1 (5 bases). V was pared by 2 bases and J by 5 bases, with 15 bases between. The CDR3 has 15 residues. CDR1 is SEHNR and CDR2 is FQNEAQ in the germline V gene (reference sequence). CDR3 sequence reads: CASSLRGSGPYGYTF. As DNA, the CDR3 is TGTGCCAGCAGCTTACGGGGTTCAGGGCCTTATGGCTACACCTTC.